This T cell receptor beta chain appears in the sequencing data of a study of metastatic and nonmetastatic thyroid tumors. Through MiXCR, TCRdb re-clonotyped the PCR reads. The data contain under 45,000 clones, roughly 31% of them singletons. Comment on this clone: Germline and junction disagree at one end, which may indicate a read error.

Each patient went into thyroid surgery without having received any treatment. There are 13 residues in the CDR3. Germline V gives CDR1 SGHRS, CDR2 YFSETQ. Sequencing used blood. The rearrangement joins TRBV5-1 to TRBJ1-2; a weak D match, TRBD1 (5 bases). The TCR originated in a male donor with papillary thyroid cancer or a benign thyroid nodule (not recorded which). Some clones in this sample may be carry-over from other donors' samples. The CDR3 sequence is CASSLADSYVYTF. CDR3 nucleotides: TGCGCCAGCAGCTTGGCCGACAGTTATGTCTACACCTTC.